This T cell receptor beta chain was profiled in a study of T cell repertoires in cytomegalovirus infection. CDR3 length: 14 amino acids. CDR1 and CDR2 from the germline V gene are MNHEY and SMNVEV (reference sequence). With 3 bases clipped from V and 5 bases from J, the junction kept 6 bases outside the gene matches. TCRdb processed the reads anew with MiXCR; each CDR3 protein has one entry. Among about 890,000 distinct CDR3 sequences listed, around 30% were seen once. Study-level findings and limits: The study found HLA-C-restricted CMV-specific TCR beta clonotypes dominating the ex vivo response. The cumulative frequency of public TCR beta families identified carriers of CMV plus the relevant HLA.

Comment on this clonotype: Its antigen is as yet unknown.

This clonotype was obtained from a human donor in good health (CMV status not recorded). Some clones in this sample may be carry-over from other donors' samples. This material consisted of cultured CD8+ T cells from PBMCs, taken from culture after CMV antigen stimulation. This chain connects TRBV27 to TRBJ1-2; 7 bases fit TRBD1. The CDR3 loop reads CASSLTGRSYGYTF. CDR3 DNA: TGTGCCAGCAGTTTGACAGGGAGGTCGTATGGCTACACCTTC.